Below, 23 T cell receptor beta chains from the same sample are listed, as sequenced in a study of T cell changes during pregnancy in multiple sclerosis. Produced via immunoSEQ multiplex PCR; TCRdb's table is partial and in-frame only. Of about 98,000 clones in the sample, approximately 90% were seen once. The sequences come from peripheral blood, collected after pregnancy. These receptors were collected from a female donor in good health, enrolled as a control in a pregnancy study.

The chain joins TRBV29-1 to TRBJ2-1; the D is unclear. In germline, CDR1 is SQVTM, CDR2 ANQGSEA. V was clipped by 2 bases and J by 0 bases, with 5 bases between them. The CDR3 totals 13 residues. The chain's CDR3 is CSVEQISYNEQFF. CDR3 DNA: TGCAGCGTTGAACAGATCTCCTACAATGAGCAGTTCTTC.

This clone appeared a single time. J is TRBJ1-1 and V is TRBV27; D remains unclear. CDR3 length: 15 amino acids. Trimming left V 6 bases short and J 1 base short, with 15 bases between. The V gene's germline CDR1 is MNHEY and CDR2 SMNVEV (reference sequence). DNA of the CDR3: TGTGCCAGCAGGATACGAGGCGCGCCGAACACTGAAGCTTTCTTT. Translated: CASRIRGAPNTEAFF.

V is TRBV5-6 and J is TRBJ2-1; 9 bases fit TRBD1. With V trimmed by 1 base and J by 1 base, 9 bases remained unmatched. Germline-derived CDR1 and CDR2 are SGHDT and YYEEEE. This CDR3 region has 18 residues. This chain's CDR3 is CASSLPDEDRGSYNEQFF. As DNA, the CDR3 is TGTGCCAGCAGCTTGCCTGACGAGGACAGGGGTTCCTACAATGAGCAGTTCTTC.

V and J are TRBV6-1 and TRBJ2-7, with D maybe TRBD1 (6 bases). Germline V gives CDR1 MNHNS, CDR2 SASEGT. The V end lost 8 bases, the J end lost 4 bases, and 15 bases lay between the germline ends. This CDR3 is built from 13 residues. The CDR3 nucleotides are TGTGCCAGCTCAAAGGACAGTCCATACGAGCAGTACTTC. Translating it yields CASSKDSPYEQYF.

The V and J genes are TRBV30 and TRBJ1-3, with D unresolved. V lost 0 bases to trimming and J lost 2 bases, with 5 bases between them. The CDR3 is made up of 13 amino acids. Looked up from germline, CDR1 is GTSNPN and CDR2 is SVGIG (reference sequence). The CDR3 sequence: CAWSVLTGNTIYF. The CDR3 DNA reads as TGTGCCTGGAGTGTACTTACTGGAAACACCATATATTTT.

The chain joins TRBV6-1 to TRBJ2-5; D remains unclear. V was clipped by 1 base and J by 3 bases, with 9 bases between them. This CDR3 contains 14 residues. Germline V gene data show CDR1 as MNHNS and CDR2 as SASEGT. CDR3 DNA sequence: TGTGCCAGCAGTGAAGGGTGGGCAGAAGAGACCCAGTACTTC. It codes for CASSEGWAEETQYF.

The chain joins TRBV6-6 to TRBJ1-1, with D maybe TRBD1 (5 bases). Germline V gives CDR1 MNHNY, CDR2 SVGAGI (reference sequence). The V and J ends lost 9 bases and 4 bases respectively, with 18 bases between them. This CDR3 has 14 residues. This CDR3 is CASLGGIRGTEAFF. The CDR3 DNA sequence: TGTGCCAGTCTGGGGGGAATTCGAGGCACTGAAGCTTTCTTT.

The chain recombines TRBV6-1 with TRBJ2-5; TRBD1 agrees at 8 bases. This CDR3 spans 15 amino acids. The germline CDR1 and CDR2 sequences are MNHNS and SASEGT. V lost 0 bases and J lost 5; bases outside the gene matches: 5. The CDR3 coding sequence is TGTGCCAGCAGTGAAGCGGCAGGGGGCATGGAGACCCAGTACTTC. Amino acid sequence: CASSEAAGGMETQYF.

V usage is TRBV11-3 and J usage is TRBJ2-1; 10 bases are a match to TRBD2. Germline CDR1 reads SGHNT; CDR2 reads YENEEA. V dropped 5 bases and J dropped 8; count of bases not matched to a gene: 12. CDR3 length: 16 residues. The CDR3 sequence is CASSPLGSGRTDEQFF. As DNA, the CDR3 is TGTGCCAGCAGCCCTCTGGGTAGCGGGAGGACAGATGAGCAGTTCTTC.

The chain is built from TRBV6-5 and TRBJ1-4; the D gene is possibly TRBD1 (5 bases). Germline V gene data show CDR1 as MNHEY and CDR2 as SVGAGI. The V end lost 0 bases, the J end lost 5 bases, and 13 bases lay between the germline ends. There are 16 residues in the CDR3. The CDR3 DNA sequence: TGTGCCAGCAGTTACTCCATGGGGCAGGCGAATGAAAAACTGTTTTTT. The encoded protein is CASSYSMGQANEKLFF.

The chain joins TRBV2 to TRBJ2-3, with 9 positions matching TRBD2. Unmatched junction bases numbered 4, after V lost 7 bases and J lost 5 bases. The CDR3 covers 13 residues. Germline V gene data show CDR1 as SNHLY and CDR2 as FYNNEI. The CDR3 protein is CASKGLAQDTQYF. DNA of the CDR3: TGTGCCAGCAAGGGACTAGCACAAGATACGCAGTATTTT.

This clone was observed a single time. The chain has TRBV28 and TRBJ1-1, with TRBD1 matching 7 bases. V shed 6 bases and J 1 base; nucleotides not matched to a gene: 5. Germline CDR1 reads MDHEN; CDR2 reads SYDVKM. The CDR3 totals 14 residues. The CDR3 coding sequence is TGTGCCAGCAGAGAGGGGGCGCGGAACACTGAAGCTTTCTTT. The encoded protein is CASREGARNTEAFF.

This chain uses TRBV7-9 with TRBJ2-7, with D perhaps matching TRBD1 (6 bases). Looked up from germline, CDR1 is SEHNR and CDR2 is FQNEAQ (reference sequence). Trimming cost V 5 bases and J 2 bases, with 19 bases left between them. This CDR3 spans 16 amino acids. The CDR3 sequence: CASSDPPGDNPYEQYF. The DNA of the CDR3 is TGTGCCAGCAGCGATCCCCCAGGGGACAACCCCTACGAGCAGTACTTC.

DNA for the CDR3: TGTGCCAGCAGCAAACCGATAAAACCGGTAGGGCAGGGCCGGGACTATGGCTACACCTTC. As protein: CASSKPIKPVGQGRDYGYTF. This chain connects TRBV21-1 to TRBJ1-2; the DNA was not used to check the table's D call, TRBD1. TRBV21-1 is a pseudogene locus. This CDR3 comprises 20 residues.

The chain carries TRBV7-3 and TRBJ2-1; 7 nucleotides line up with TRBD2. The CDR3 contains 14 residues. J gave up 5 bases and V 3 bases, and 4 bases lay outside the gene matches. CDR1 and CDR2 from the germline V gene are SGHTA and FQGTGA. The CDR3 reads CASSFASGNNEQFF. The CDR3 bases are TGTGCCAGCAGCTTTGCTAGCGGAAACAATGAGCAGTTCTTC.

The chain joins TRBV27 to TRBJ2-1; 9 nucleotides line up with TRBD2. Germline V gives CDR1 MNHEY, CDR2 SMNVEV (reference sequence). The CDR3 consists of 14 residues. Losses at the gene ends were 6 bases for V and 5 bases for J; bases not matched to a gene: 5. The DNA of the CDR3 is TGTGCCAGCAGGGCGGGAGGGCCCCACAATGAGCAGTTCTTC. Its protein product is CASRAGGPHNEQFF.

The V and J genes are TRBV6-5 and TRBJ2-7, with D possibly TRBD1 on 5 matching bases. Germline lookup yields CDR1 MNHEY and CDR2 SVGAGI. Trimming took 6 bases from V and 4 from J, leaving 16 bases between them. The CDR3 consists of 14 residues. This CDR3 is CASRIQGFLYEQYF. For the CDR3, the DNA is TGTGCCAGCAGAATTCAGGGCTTTCTTTACGAGCAGTACTTC.

The CDR3 reads CASSLDVGTGGVSFF. CDR3 nucleotide sequence: TGTGCCAGCAGCTTGGATGTAGGGACAGGGGGCGTTTCTTTCTTT. The V gene is TRBV5-5, the J gene TRBJ1-1; 12 positions match TRBD1. The germline V gene encodes CDR1 SGHKS and CDR2 YYEKEE (reference sequence). The CDR3 has 15 amino acids. The junction had 9 bases not matched to a gene; V was cut back by 0 bases and J by 12 bases.

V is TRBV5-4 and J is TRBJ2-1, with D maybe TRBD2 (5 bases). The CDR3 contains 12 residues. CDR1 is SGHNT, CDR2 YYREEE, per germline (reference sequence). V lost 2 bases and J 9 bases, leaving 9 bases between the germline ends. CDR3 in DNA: TGTGCCAGCAGCTTCAGTGGAGGTGAGCAGTTCTTC. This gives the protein CASSFSGGEQFF.

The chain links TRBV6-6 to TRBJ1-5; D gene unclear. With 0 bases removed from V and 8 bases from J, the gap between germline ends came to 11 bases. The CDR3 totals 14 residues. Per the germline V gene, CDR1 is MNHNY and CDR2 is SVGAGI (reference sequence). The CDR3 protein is CASSYSRVGEPQHF. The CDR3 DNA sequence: TGTGCCAGCAGTTACTCGAGGGTTGGGGAGCCCCAGCATTTT.

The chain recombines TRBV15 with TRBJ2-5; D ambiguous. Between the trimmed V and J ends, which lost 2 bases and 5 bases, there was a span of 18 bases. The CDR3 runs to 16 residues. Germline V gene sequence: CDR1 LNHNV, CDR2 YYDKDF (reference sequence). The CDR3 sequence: CATSRLSLTLGETQYF. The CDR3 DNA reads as TGTGCCACCAGCAGACTTAGCCTGACTCTTGGCGAGACCCAGTACTTC. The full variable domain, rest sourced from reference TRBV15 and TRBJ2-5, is DAMVIQNPRYQVTQFGKPVTLSCSQTLNHNVMYWYQQKSSQAPKLLFHYYDKDFNNEADTPDNFQSRRPNTSFCFLDIRSPGLGDTAMYLCATSRLSLTLGETQYFGPGTRLLVL.

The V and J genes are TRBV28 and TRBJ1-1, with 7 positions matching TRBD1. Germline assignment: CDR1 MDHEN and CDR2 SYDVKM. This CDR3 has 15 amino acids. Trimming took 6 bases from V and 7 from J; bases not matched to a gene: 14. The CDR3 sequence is CASSLLYRGVGEAFF. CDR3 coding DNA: TGTGCCAGCAGCCTACTGTACAGGGGAGTAGGTGAAGCTTTCTTT. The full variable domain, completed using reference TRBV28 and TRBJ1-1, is DVKVTQSSRYLVKRTGEKVFLECVQDMDHENMFWYRQDPGLGLRLIYFSYDVKMKEKGDIPEGYSVSREKKERFSLILESASTNQTSMYLCASSLLYRGVGEAFFGQGTRLTVV.

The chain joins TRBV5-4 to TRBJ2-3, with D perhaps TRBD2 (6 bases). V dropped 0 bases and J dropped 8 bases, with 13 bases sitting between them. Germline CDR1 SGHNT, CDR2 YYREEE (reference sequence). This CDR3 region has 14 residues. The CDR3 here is CASSLVSSEVTQYF. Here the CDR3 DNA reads TGTGCCAGCAGCTTGGTCTCTAGCGAAGTTACGCAGTATTTT.